This T cell receptor beta chain was sequenced during a study of Graves' ophthalmopathy and Graves' hyperthyroidism. About the research overall: Researchers obtained peripheral blood at initial diagnosis, before any treatment had begun.

This CDR3 has 13 residues. CDR1 and CDR2 (germline): SGHRS, YFSETQ. This clonotype was observed a handful of times. One end of the junction varies from germline; a read error may be responsible. The study amplified TCR beta CDR3 regions using RNA transcripts. HTBI primers were used in a first-round RT-PCR, which preceded a second-round multiplex PCR. TCRdb recomputed calls from the multiplex PCR reads with MiXCR, one row per CDR3 protein. The sample carries almost 750,000 distinct CDR3 sequences, 40% recorded once. Serum thyroxine and TRAb, along with clinical symptoms, thyroid ultrasound and orbital computed tomography, were what diagnosis relied on. Fresh peripheral blood (approximately 10 ml) yielded the PBMCs.

The sample consisted of peripheral blood. This clonotype originated in an adult man with Graves' ophthalmopathy. J is TRBJ1-1 and V is TRBV5-1, with 8 positions matching TRBD1. CDR3 sequence: CATTDRAGTEAFF. The CDR3, as DNA: TGTGCCACTACGGACAGGGCGGGGACTGAAGCTTTCTTT.